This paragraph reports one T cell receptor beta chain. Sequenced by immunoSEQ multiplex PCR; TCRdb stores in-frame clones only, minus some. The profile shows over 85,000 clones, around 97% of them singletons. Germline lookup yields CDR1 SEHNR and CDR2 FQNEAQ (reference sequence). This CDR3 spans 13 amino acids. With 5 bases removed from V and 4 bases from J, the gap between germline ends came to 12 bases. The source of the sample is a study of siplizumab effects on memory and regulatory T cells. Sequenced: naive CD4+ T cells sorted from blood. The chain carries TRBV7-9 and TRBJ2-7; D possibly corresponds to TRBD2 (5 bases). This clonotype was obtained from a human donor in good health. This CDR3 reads CASSPTRGYEQYF. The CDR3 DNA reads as TGTGCCAGCAGCCCTACCCGCGGGTACGAGCAGTACTTC.